This paragraph reports one TCR beta chain. The CDR3 covers 13 residues. The germline gives CDR1 LGHDT, CDR2 YNNKEL (reference sequence). The V end was cut by 8 bases, the J end by 12 bases, with 20 bases between. The sample belongs to a study of control samples from healthy donors and cancer patients. Some clones are missing from TCRdb's copy, which holds only in-frame ones; the method was immunoSEQ multiplex PCR. Of around 90,000 clones in the sample, around 85% were seen once. The chain joins TRBV3-1 (or the pseudogene TRBV3-2) to TRBJ2-1, with a tentative D call TRBD2 (7 bases). Sequenced: blood. The receptor's source is a woman aged 35 to 49 in good health. The chain's CDR3 is CASQAGAGERQFF. DNA of the CDR3: TGTGCCAGCCAGGCGGGGGCCGGAGAAAGGCAGTTCTTC.